Shown below are 30 T cell receptor beta chains from a single sample sequenced in a study of breast tumors, draining lymph nodes, adjacent tissues (dated by TCRdb to about 2016). Lymph node samples came from the axillary draining lymph nodes of breast cancer patients. Libraries were built with multiplex PCR. This sample was sequenced with an Illumina HiSeq 2000. The public reads were reanalyzed by TCRdb: fastp trimming at Q25, MiXCR alignment, in-frame beta chains only. Under each unique CDR3 protein, matching rows form one entry showing the most common genes and DNA. The sample includes around 150,000 distinct CDR3 sequences, with 32% observed a single time. Roughly 2.3% of the sample comes from the top ten. Sample: axillary lymph node tissue. Receptor source: a female donor with breast cancer. Some clones in this sample may be carry-over from other donors' samples.

This clonotype was seen ten or more times. The CDR3 is CASSPTGYSPLHF. The CDR3 DNA is TGTGCCAGCAGCCCGACAGGGTATTCACCCCTCCACTTT. The chain links TRBV27 to TRBJ1-6; 7 nucleotides match TRBD1. V was pared by 6 bases and J by 8 bases, with 4 bases of the junction left unmatched. CDR3 size: 13 residues. Germline V CDR1 and CDR2: MNHEY, SMNVEV (reference sequence).

This clonotype was recorded at least ten times. The chain has TRBV19 and TRBJ1-4; D is perhaps TRBD1 (5 bases). The CDR3 sequence is 17 residues long. CDR1 and CDR2 from the germline V gene are LNHDA and SQIVND (reference sequence). V was trimmed by 5 bases and J by 5 bases, leaving 21 bases between them. CDR3 protein: CASSPLGSGLANEKLFF. The CDR3 DNA reads TGTGCCAGTAGTCCCCTTGGCTCGGGACTGGCGAATGAAAAACTGTTTTTT.

This clonotype was picked up many times. The CDR3 reads CASSEGQVSGNTIYF. In DNA form, the CDR3 reads TGTGCCAGCAGTGAAGGACAGGTCTCTGGAAACACCATATATTTT. The V and J genes are TRBV28 and TRBJ1-3; 7 nucleotides match TRBD1. The CDR3 loop spans 15 amino acids. CDR1 MDHEN and CDR2 SYDVKM come from the germline V gene. V trimming: 5 bases; J trimming: 0 bases; junction bases outside the gene matches: 4.

The sample holds many counts of this clonotype. V is TRBV6-5 and J is TRBJ2-6; D possibly matches TRBD1 or TRBD2 (6 bases each). Trimming shortened V by 6 bases and J by 0 bases, and 18 bases separated the two germline ends. There are 18 residues in the CDR3. CDR1 is MNHEY, CDR2 SVGAGI, per germline. In nucleotides, the CDR3 is TGTGCCAGCAGCCCCTTGTGGAGGGGGACCTCTGGGGCCAACGTCCTGACTTTC. It encodes CASSPLWRGTSGANVLTF.

In its sample, this clonotype was seen many times. V is TRBV25-1 and J is TRBJ2-7; D is uncertain. Trimming left V 4 bases short and J 3 bases short, with 13 bases between. Looked up from germline, CDR1 is MGHDK and CDR2 is SYGVNS. This CDR3 is 14 amino acids long. The CDR3 here is CASSARGFNYEQYF. In DNA, the CDR3 is TGTGCCAGCAGTGCACGCGGCTTTAACTACGAGCAGTACTTC.

This clonotype was recorded many times. This chain uses TRBV3-1 with TRBJ1-4, with D unclear. The CDR3 runs 15 residues. Germline-derived CDR1 and CDR2 are LGHDT and YNNKEL (reference sequence). Trimming pared 5 bases from V and 3 bases from J, leaving 13 bases between. CDR3 nucleotide sequence: TGTGCCAGCAGCGTCCACGGGCCCCCTAATGAAAAACTGTTTTTT. Translated, it gives CASSVHGPPNEKLFF.

This clonotype was detected ten times or more. The rearrangement links TRBV20-1 to TRBJ2-4, with D unresolved. Germline V lookup: CDR1 DFQATT, CDR2 SNEGSKA (reference sequence). The CDR3 covers 10 residues. V dropped 1 base and J dropped 13 bases, with 8 bases sitting between them. CDR3 bases: TGCAGTGCTAGAGGAAAACTGCAGTACTTC. Its translation: CSARGKLQYF.

This clonotype occurred many times. A read error is possible here, since a much larger clone lies one base away. The V gene is TRBV2, the J gene TRBJ2-2; D is undetermined. CDR3 size: 13 residues. Trimming shortened V by 6 bases and J by 6 bases, and 11 bases separated the two germline ends. Germline V CDR1 and CDR2: SNHLY, FYNNEI. This CDR3 reads CASRNSNAGELFF. The DNA for the CDR3 is TGTGCCAGCAGGAACAGTAACGCCGGGGAGCTGTTTTTT.

This clonotype was detected ten times or more. The CDR3 reads CSARAVGGGTEAFF. The CDR3 DNA reads TGCAGTGCCCGGGCCGTCGGGGGAGGCACTGAAGCTTTCTTT. The chain is built from TRBV20-1 and TRBJ1-1, with a possible D match to TRBD1 (5 bases). V lost 6 bases, J lost 4 bases, and 18 bases lay in between. The CDR3 has 14 residues. Germline V lookup: CDR1 DFQATT, CDR2 SNEGSKA (reference sequence).

The chain carries TRBV5-4 and TRBJ1-1, with D possibly TRBD1 on 5 matching bases. With 4 bases removed from V and 1 base from J, the gap between germline ends came to 11 bases. Looked up from germline, CDR1 is SGHNT and CDR2 is YYREEE (reference sequence). The CDR3 contains 14 residues. The CDR3 DNA is TGTGCCAGCAGCACGGACACGAGGAACACTGAAGCTTTCTTT. It codes for CASSTDTRNTEAFF.

This clonotype came up many times. A much more abundant neighbour one base away suggests this may be a read error. The chain recombines TRBV6-1 with TRBJ1-6; no clear D gene. In germline, CDR1 is MNHNS, CDR2 SASEGT. V shed 10 bases and J shed 7 bases, with 14 bases lying between them. This CDR3 region has 13 residues. The CDR3, as DNA: TGTGCCACCCGGCACGCGATGAATTCACCCCTCCACTTT. Translation: CATRHAMNSPLHF.

In this sample, this clonotype turned up many times. The rearrangement joins TRBV6-5 to TRBJ2-7; 12 positions match TRBD1. Germline V gene lookup returns CDR1 MNHEY and CDR2 SVGAGI. The CDR3 has 15 residues. Trimming removed 6 bases from V and 7 bases from J; junction bases left unmatched: 10. This CDR3 reads CASSLTGTGGREQYF. The CDR3 DNA follows: TGTGCCAGCAGCCTAACCGGGACAGGGGGCCGGGAGCAGTACTTC.

This clonotype was found a few times. A much more abundant neighbour one base away suggests this may be a read error. The J gene is TRBJ2-5, the V gene TRBV9, with TRBD1 as a possible D gene (5 bases). The germline V gene has CDR1 SGDLS and CDR2 YYNGEE. The CDR3 covers 14 residues. CDR3 nucleotide sequence: TGTGCCAGCAGTGAGGACAACCTCCAAGAGACCCAGTCCTTC. Amino acid sequence: CASSEDNLQETQSF.

This chain joins TRBV7-9 and TRBJ2-7; 10 positions agree with TRBD1. The CDR3 runs 15 residues. Germline CDR1 SEHNR, CDR2 FQNEAQ (reference sequence). V gave up 1 base and J gave up 5 bases; unmatched junction bases: 5. The CDR3 reads CASSLGTGGDDEQYF. CDR3 coding DNA: TGTGCCAGCAGCTTAGGGACAGGGGGGGACGACGAGCAGTACTTC.

This clonotype was observed many times. This chain connects TRBV5-1 to TRBJ1-2; 8 bases line up with TRBD1. Germline V gene lookup returns CDR1 SGHRS and CDR2 YFSETQ. The CDR3 covers 14 residues. J was trimmed by 4 bases and V by 1 base; bases with no gene match: 3. The CDR3 DNA is TGCGCCAGCAGCTTGTCAGGGGGCAGCTATGGCTACACCTTC. It specifies CASSLSGGSYGYTF.

Worth noting for this clonotype: A read error may be the cause here, since a much bigger clone is one base away. The J gene is TRBJ1-5, the V gene TRBV3-1; no clear D gene. The CDR3 is made up of 13 amino acids. V dropped 0 bases and J dropped 6 bases, with 6 bases sitting between them. Germline CDR1 is LGHDT and CDR2 is YNNKEL (reference sequence). The CDR3 bases are TGTGCCAGCAGCCAAGATTCGACTCAGCCCCAGCATTTT. Its translation: CASSQDSTQPQHF. Filled out from reference TRBV3-1 and TRBJ1-5, the complete variable domain reads DTAVSQTPKYLVTQMGNDKSIKCEQNLGHDTMYWYKQDSKKFLKIMFSYNNKELIINETVPNRFSPKSPDKAHLNLHINSLELGDSAVYFCASSQDSTQPQHFGDGTRLSIL.

In its sample, this clonotype was seen a few times. Just one base apart from a much larger clone, this may be a read error. CDR3 in amino acids: CASSHKVGPNQPQHF. The CDR3 DNA sequence: TGTGCCAGCAGTCACAAAGTAGGGCCCAATCAGCCCCAGCATTTT. This chain connects TRBV6-5 to TRBJ1-5; D is ambiguous. CDR1 and CDR2 from the germline V gene are MNHEY and SVGAGI. The CDR3 covers 15 residues. The V and J ends lost 5 bases and 3 bases respectively, with 14 bases between them.

The chain employs TRBV19 and TRBJ1-3, with D tentatively TRBD1 (6 bases). This CDR3 is built from 17 residues. The germline gives CDR1 LNHDA, CDR2 SQIVND (reference sequence). Trimming removed 2 bases from V and 0 bases from J, with 14 bases in between. CDR3 nucleotides: TGTGCCAGTAGTATAACGGACAGCCCAAGCTCTGGAAACACCATATATTTT. Its translation is CASSITDSPSSGNTIYF.

The chain is built from TRBV2 and TRBJ2-3; 11 bases map to TRBD1. Looked up from germline, CDR1 is SNHLY and CDR2 is FYNNEI. The CDR3 covers 14 residues. The V gene end was trimmed by 4 bases and the J gene end by 6 bases; junction bases not matched to a gene: 3. CDR3 sequence reads: CASSADRGLDTQYF. CDR3 DNA: TGTGCCAGCAGTGCGGACAGGGGGCTGGATACGCAGTATTTT.

This clonotype was found once. This chain connects TRBV19 to TRBJ1-1; unclear D gene. V lost 6 bases and J 4 bases, leaving 15 bases between the germline ends. Looked up from germline, CDR1 is LNHDA and CDR2 is SQIVND (reference sequence). The CDR3 sequence is 14 residues long. CDR3 residues: CASSSAQASTEAFF. CDR3 coding DNA: TGTGCCAGTAGCTCGGCGCAGGCGAGCACTGAAGCTTTCTTT. Supplemented by reference TRBV19 and TRBJ1-1, the full variable domain reads DGGITQSPKYLFRKEGQNVTLSCEQNLNHDAMYWYRQDPGQGLRLIYYSQIVNDFQKGDIAEGYSVSREKKESFPLTVTSAQKNPTAFYLCASSSAQASTEAFFGQGTRLTVV.

The CDR3 DNA is TGTGCCAGCAGTGAAGCTTCCACCGGGATACGGACATACGAGCAGTACTTC. Translating it yields CASSEASTGIRTYEQYF. The J gene is TRBJ2-7, the V gene TRBV2, with D tentatively TRBD1 or TRBD2 (5 bases each). CDR1 is SNHLY, CDR2 FYNNEI, per germline. V was pared by 0 bases and J by 4 bases, with 19 bases between. The length of the CDR3 is 17 residues.

V usage is TRBV6-1 and J usage is TRBJ1-1, with D uncertain. The germline V and J ends were trimmed by 6 bases and 6 bases, with 14 bases remaining between them. This CDR3 is 13 amino acids long. CDR1 is MNHNS and CDR2 is SASEGT in the germline V gene. The CDR3 spells CASRPALGAEAFF. CDR3 DNA sequence: TGTGCCAGCAGACCTGCACTGGGCGCTGAAGCTTTCTTT.

This clonotype was picked up many times. This chain connects TRBV19 to TRBJ1-5; unclear D gene. V dropped 6 bases and J dropped 6 bases, with 21 bases sitting between them. The CDR3 contains 16 residues. Germline CDR1 is LNHDA and CDR2 is SQIVND (reference sequence). CDR3 nucleotide sequence: TGTGCCAGTAGGTTCCGCGACGGCAGACGGGGTCAGCCCCAGCATTTT. It translates to CASRFRDGRRGQPQHF.

This clonotype was counted many times. The gene calls are TRBV28 and TRBJ2-1; 8 bases agree with TRBD1. This CDR3 has 15 residues. Germline CDR1 is MDHEN and CDR2 is SYDVKM. J lost 5 bases, V lost 6 bases, and 9 bases had no gene match. Here the CDR3 reads CASSPHPDRDNEQFF. CDR3 nucleotides: TGTGCCAGCAGCCCACACCCGGACAGGGACAATGAGCAGTTCTTC.

The table lists this clonotype with a few counts. A single base separates this from a much larger clone, so it may be a read error. V is TRBV20-1 and J is TRBJ1-5; the D is unclear. This CDR3 is built from 12 residues. Germline V gene sequence: CDR1 DFQATT, CDR2 SNEGSKA (reference sequence). Here the CDR3 reads CSAVLLNQPPHF. In nucleotides, the CDR3 is TGCAGTGCTGTCCTGCTTAATCAGCCCCCGCATTTT.

Turning to this clonotype: In this CDR3 the conserved last residue, phenylalanine or tryptophan, is missing, so a read error is likely. The chain is built from TRBV2 and TRBJ2-5; D is unclear. The V end lost 8 bases, the J end lost 6 bases, and 13 bases lay between the germline ends. This CDR3 is 12 amino acids long. CDR1 and CDR2 from the germline V gene are SNHLY and FYNNEI. The CDR3 loop is CASGPVGKTQYS. The DNA of the CDR3 is TGTGCCAGCGGCCCAGTGGGGAAGACCCAGTACTCC.

Ten or more counts support this clonotype. This sequence joins TRBV30 and TRBJ1-3; 7 nucleotides line up with TRBD1. Germline CDR1 GTSNPN, CDR2 SVGIG (reference sequence). CDR3 length: 15 amino acids. J lost 0 bases, V lost 5 bases, and 7 bases had no gene match. The CDR3 DNA is TGTGCCTGGGACCGACAGGGTACCTCTGGAAACACCATATATTTT. This translates into CAWDRQGTSGNTIYF.

This clonotype was found a few times. This may be a read error, as it is one base from a much larger clone. V is TRBV6-6 and J is TRBJ2-2; D is undetermined. The CDR3 spans 13 residues. Trimming shortened V by 6 bases and J by 3 bases, and 8 bases separated the two germline ends. CDR1 is MNHNY and CDR2 is SVGAGI in the germline V gene (reference sequence). CDR3 nucleotides: TGTGCCAGCAGGCTTGGCGACACCGGGGAGCTGTTTTTT. It yields the protein CASRLGDTGELFF.

This clonotype has just a few counts. This may stem from a read error, because a much larger clone lies one nucleotide away. The V call is TRBV20-1, the J call TRBJ1-2; D gene ambiguous. Per germline, CDR1 DFQATT and CDR2 SNEGSKA (reference sequence). The CDR3 is 13 amino acids. The DNA of the CDR3 is TGCAGTGCTAGAAAAATGGGGTACTATGCCTACACCTTC. It codes for CSARKMGYYAYTF.

With regard to this clonotype: A much larger clone differs from this one at a single base, so this may be a read error. This rearrangement joins TRBV6-6 to TRBJ2-2; D may be TRBD1 or TRBD2 (6 bases each). The CDR3 totals 15 residues. V lost 1 base and J 6 bases, leaving 12 bases between the germline ends. CDR1 and CDR2 (germline): MNHNY, SVGAGI (reference sequence). CDR3 bases: TGTGCCAGCAGTTACTTCGGGGGCGAAGCCGGGGAGCTGTTTTTT. This encodes CASSYFGGEAGELFF.